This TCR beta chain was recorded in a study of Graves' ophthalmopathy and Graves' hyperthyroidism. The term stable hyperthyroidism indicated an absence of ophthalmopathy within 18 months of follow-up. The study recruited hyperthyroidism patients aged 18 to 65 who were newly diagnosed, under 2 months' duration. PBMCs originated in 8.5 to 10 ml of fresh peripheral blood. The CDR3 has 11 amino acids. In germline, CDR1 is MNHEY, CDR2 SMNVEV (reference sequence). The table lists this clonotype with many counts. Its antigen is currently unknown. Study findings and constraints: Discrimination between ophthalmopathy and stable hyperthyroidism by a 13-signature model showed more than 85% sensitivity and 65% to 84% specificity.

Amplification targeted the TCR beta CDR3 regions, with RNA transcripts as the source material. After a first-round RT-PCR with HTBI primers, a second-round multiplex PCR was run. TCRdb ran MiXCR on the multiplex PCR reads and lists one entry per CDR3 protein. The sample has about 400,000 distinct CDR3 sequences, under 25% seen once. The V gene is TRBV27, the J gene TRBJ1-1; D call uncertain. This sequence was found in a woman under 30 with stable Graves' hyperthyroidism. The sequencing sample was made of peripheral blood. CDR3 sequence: CAGEWGTEAFF. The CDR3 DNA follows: TGTGCGGGCGAGTGGGGAACTGAAGCTTTCTTT.